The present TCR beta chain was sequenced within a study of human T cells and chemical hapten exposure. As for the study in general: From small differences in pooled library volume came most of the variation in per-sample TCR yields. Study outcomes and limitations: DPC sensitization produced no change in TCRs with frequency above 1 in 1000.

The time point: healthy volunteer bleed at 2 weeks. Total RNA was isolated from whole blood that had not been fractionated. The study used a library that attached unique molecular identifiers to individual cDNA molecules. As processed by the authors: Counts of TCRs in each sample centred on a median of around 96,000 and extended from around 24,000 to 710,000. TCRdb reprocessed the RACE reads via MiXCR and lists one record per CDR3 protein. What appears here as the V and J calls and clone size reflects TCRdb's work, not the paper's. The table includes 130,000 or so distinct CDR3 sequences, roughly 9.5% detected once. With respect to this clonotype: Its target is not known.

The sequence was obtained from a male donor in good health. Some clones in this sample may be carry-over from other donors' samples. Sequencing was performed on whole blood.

The CDR3 region has the DNA TGTGCCAGCAGCCTCCCGGGGGGCGTGGGGAATGAGCAGTTCTTC. Translation gives CASSLPGGVGNEQFF. This chain connects TRBV5-6 to TRBJ2-1, with a weak D call TRBD2 (7 bases). V lost 4 bases to trimming and J lost 7 bases, with 18 bases between them. Per germline, CDR1 SGHDT and CDR2 YYEEEE. This CDR3 spans 15 amino acids.